The rows below give T cell receptor beta chains drawn from one sample of a study of regulatory T cells in long-lasting Graves disease. TCRdb reprocessed the multiplex PCR reads with MiXCR, giving one entry per CDR3 protein. The sample carries under 350,000 distinct CDR3 sequences, approximately 20% recorded once. The sample here was peripheral blood mononuclear cells (PBMCs), taken when the disease was refractory, from a patient treated with antithyroid drugs. These receptors came from a female donor with Graves disease. CDR3s leave out the opening cysteine and the closing phenylalanine or tryptophan.

v_gene	j_gene	CDR3aa
TRBV7-2	TRBJ2-6	ASSLARTGVGANVLT
TRBV27	TRBJ2-7	ASSTLAGVGERY
TRBV12-3/TRBV12-4	TRBJ1-1	ASSPSGEGTEAF
TRBV5-6	TRBJ1-2	ASSLAQAGGHT
TRBV9	TRBJ2-1	ASSPTGTGGNEQF
TRBV6-1	TRBJ2-1	ASTYGGGAHNEQF
TRBV19	TRBJ2-5	ASSTPSGWGEETQY
TRBV28	TRBJ2-1	ASSLPGEQF
TRBV7-2	TRBJ2-7	ASSLGAHEQY
TRBV7-2	TRBJ2-7	ASSFSEGGEQY
TRBV15	TRBJ2-7	ATSRGRGIRIETYEQY
TRBV19	TRBJ1-1	ASTTGDVSTEAF
TRBV20-1	TRBJ2-5	SARFWAGPQETQY
TRBV5-5	TRBJ2-7	ASSLIGQGVYEQY
TRBV4-1	TRBJ2-4	ASSPPGVGIQY
TRBV5-1	TRBJ1-4	ASSLGGQTNEKLF
TRBV7-9	TRBJ2-5	ASSSSNGGETQY
TRBV20-1	TRBJ2-7	SALRQDYEQY
TRBV6-1	TRBJ2-6	ASSITGGSGANVLT
TRBV5-4	TRBJ2-7	ASSLRGLAGEEQY
TRBV29-1	TRBJ1-2	SGGGEHGYT
TRBV29-1	TRBJ1-5	SVAGGYGSNQPQH
TRBV19	TRBJ2-6	ASGRGSGANVLT
TRBV29-1	TRBJ2-1	SVRLLPPTDYNEQF
TRBV2	TRBJ1-5	ASSVENSNQPQH
TRBV12-3/TRBV12-4	TRBJ2-7	ASSLAGVKDEQY
TRBV12-3/TRBV12-4	TRBJ1-2	ASTPAQTYGYT
TRBV4-1	TRBJ2-7	ASSQVSKGDHEQY
TRBV29-1	TRBJ2-7	SVLYSYEQY
TRBV30	TRBJ1-6	AWNNVRGGSPLH
TRBV20-1	TRBJ1-5	SATHRDNQPQH
TRBV28	TRBJ2-7	ASSRQGRNEQY
TRBV7-2	TRBJ2-5	ASSLGTSYVGETQY
TRBV28	TRBJ1-1	ASSLDIENTEAF
TRBV7-2	TRBJ1-2	ASSFTSGQGGYGYT
TRBV10-3	TRBJ2-2	AIGDSGRIYTGELF
TRBV28	TRBJ2-2	ASSLGVIEVKNTGELF
TRBV13	TRBJ2-3	ASSSQGASTDTQY
TRBV10-2	TRBJ2-1	ASSQLAGALSYNEQF
TRBV7-2	TRBJ2-7	ASSLTRGAYEQY
TRBV6-2/TRBV6-3	TRBJ1-1	ASSYYSSRGTEAF
TRBV4-3	TRBJ1-4	ASSARTGDEKLF
TRBV6-2/TRBV6-3	TRBJ2-2	ASKADTGELL
TRBV7-3	TRBJ2-2	ASSLMGLGVTGELF
TRBV2	TRBJ2-2	ASSRQGSNTGELF
TRBV4-1	TRBJ1-1	ASSQGGRRRNTEAF
TRBV3-1	TRBJ2-7	ASSRAGEYEQY
TRBV19	TRBJ1-5	ASSPQGPNQPQH
TRBV2	TRBJ1-2	ASTTVLYGYT
TRBV7-9	TRBJ1-1	ASSLAGTADAF
TRBV28	TRBJ2-6	ASSTGEGEAGANVLT